This T cell receptor beta chain originates from a study of cytomegalovirus exposure and HLA in healthy donors. On the study more broadly: When 300 to 500 donors were genotyped, roughly 82% of them were found to fall in the Caucasian-associated ancestry cluster. Study results and caveats: In a later analysis, CMV-associated beta chains were mostly HLA-associated, it appeared. The study recorded 160 or so TCR beta chains that were cytomegalovirus-associated.

With 2 bases clipped from V and 6 bases from J, the junction kept 7 bases outside the gene matches. The CDR3 extends over 14 amino acids. In germline, CDR1 is SGHDT, CDR2 YYEEEE. A multiplex PCR was run with 60 Vbeta primers and 13 Jbeta primers. Produced via immunoSEQ multiplex PCR; TCRdb's table is partial and in-frame only. There are around 140,000 clones in the sample; about three quarters occur only once, and approximately 1.5% lies in the top ten. In the case of this clone: What it binds is unknown.

Sequenced sample: PBMCs. The origin of this receptor is a woman younger than 30 in good health and CMV-seronegative. The rearrangement uses TRBV5-6 and TRBJ2-7; 8 bases align to TRBD2. The CDR3 is CASSFTGLEAEQYF. CDR3 DNA sequence: TGTGCCAGCAGCTTTACGGGACTAGAGGCCGAGCAGTACTTC.